Sequencing of this T cell receptor (beta chain) was carried out in a study of blood T cell repertoires in COVID-19. The wider study: Sites in the United States, Italy and Spain provided acute and convalescent COVID-19 samples. T cells, B-cell-depleted T cells, or PBMCs provided the cDNA or gDNA that served as material.

CDR1 is MDHEN and CDR2 is SYDVKM in the germline V gene. V trimming: 5 bases; J trimming: 2 bases; junction bases outside the gene matches: 23. This CDR3 spans 20 amino acids. In the original analysis: Counts of nucleated cells, estimated from reference gene primer amplification, were obtained. The data were produced by immunoSEQ multiplex PCR, yet TCRdb's version contains in-frame clones alone and is incomplete. V and J calls and clone size come straight from that table; D and trimming were deduced from the DNA. This table holds 140,000 to 150,000 clones, about 84% found once. The TCR originated in a man in his fifties or sixties with active or convalescent COVID-19. Sequenced sample: peripheral blood. The J gene is TRBJ2-7, the V gene TRBV28; 8 bases match TRBD1. CDR3 coding DNA: TGTGCCAGCAGTGCGGGAACCGGGACAGGCGGTCTTAGAGCTCCCTACGAGCAGTACTTC. Its translation is CASSAGTGTGGLRAPYEQYF.